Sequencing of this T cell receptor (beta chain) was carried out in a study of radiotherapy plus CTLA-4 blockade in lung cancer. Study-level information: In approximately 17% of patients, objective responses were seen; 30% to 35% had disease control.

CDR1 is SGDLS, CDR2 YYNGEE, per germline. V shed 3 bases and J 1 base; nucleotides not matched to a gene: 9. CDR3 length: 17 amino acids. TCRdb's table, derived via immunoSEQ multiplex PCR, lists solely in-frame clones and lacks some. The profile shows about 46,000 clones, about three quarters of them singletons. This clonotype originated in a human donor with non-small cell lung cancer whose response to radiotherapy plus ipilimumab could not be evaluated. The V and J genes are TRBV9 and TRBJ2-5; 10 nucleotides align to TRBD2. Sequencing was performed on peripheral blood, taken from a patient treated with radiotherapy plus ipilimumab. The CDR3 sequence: CASSAPIAGGFQETQYF. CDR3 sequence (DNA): TGTGCCAGCAGCGCCCCAATAGCGGGGGGTTTCCAAGAGACCCAGTACTTC.